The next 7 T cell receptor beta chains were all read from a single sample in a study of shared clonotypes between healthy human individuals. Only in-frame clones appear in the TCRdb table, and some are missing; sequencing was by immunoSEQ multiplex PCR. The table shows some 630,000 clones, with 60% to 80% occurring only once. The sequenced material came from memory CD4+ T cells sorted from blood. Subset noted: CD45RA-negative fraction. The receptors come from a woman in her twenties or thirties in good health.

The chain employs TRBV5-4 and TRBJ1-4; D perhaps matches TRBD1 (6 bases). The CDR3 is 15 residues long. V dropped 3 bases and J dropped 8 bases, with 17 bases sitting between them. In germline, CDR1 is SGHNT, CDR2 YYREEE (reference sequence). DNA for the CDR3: TGTGCCAGCAGCTGGGGAGGGGGAATAAGCGAAAAACTGTTTTTT. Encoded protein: CASSWGGGISEKLFF.

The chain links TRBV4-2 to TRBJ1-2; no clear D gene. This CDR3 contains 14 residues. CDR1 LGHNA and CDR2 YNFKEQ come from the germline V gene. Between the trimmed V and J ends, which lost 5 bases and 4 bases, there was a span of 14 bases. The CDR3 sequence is CASSLEVGPYGYTF. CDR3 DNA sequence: TGTGCCAGCAGCTTGGAGGTCGGTCCCTATGGCTACACCTTC.

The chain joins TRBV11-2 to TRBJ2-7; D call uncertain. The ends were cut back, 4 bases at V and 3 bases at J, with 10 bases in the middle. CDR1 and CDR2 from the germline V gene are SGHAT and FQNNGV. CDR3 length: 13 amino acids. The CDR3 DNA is TGTGCCAGCAGCTCATGGCGGAACTACGAGCAGTACTTC. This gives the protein CASSSWRNYEQYF.

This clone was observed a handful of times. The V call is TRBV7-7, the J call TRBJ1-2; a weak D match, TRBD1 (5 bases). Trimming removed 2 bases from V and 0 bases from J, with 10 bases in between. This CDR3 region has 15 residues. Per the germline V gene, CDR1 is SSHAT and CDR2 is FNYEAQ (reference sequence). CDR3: CASSLMQGANYGYTF. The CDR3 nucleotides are TGTGCCAGCAGCTTAATGCAGGGAGCTAACTATGGCTACACCTTC. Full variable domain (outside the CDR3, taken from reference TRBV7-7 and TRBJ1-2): GAGVSQSPRYKVTKRGQDVTLRCDPISSHATLYWYQQALGQGPEFLTYFNYEAQPDKSGLPSDRFSAERPEGSISTLTIQRTEQRDSAMYRCASSLMQGANYGYTFGSGTRLTVV.

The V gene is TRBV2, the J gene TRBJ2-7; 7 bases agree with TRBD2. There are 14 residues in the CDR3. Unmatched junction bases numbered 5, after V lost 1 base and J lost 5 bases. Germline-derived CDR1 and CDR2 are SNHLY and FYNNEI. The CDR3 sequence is CASSEDRLAHEQYF. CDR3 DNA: TGTGCCAGCAGTGAAGACCGACTAGCCCACGAGCAGTACTTC.

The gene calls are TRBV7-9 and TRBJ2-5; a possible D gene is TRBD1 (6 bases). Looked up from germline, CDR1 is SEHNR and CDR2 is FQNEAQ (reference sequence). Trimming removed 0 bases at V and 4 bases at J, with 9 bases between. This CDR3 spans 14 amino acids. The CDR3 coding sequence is TGTGCCAGCAGCTTAGCCAGGGGATTAGAGACCCAGTACTTC. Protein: CASSLARGLETQYF.

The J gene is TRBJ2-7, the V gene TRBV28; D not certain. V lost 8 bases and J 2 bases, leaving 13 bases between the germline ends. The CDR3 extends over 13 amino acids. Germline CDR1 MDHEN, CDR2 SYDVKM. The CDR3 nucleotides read TGTGCCAGCGGGTCAGCTACTACCTACGAGCAGTACTTC. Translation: CASGSATTYEQYF.